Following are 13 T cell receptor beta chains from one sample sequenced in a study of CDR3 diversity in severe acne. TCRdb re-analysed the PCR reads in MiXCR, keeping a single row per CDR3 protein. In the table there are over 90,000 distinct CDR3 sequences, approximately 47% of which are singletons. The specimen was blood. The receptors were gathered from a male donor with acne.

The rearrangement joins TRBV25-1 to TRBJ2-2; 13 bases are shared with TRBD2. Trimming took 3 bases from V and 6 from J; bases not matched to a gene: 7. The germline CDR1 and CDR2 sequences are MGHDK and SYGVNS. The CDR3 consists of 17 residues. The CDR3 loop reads CASSEEGLAGTAGELFF. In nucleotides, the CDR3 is TGTGCCAGCAGTGAGGAGGGACTAGCGGGAACGGCCGGGGAGCTGTTTTTT.

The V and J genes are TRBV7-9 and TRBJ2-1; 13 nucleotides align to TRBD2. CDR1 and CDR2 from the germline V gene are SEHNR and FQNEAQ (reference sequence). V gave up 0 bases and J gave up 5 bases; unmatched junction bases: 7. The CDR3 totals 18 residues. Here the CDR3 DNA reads TGTGCCAGCAGCTTAGCCGTGTCGACTAGCGGGAGGCACAATGAGCAGTTCTTC. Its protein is CASSLAVSTSGRHNEQFF. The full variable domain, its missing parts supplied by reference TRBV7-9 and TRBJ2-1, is DTGVSQNPRHKITKRGQNVTFRCDPISEHNRLYWYRQTLGQGPEFLTYFQNEAQLEKSRLLSDRFSAERPKGSFSTLEIQRTEQGDSAMYLCASSLAVSTSGRHNEQFFGPGTRLTVL.

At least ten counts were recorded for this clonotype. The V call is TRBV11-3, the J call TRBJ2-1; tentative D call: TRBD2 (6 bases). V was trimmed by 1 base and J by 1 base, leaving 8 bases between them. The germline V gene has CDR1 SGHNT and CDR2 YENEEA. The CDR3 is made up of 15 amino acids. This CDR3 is CASSLGGGSYNEQFF. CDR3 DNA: TGTGCCAGCAGCTTAGGTGGAGGGTCCTACAATGAGCAGTTCTTC.

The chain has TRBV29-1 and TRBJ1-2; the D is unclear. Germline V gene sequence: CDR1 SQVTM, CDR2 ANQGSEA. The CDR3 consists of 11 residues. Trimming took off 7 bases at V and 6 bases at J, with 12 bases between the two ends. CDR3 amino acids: CSARWVNGYTF. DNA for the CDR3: TGCAGCGCGCGGTGGGTGAATGGCTACACCTTC.

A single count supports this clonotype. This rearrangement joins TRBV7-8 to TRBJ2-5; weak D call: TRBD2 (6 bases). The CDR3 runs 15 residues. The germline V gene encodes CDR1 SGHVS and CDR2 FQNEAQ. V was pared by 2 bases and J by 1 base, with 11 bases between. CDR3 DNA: TGTGCCAGCAGCTTAAAAGGACTATTCCAAGAGACCCAGTACTTC. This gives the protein CASSLKGLFQETQYF.

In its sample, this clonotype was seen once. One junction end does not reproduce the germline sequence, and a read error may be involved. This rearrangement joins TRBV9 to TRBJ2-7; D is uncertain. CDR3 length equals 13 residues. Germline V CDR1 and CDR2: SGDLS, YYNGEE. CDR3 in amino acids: CASSLSLRYEQYF. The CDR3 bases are TGCGCCAGCAGCCTAAGTCTTCGGTACGAGCAGTACTTC.

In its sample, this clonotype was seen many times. The CDR3: CATSDPGRPEAFF. CDR3 in DNA: TGTGCCACCAGTGACCCCGGGCGCCCTGAAGCTTTCTTT. The genes are TRBV24-1 and TRBJ1-1; D gene uncertain. The CDR3 extends over 13 amino acids. V was pared by 4 bases and J by 6 bases, with 11 bases between. In germline, CDR1 is KGHDR, CDR2 SFDVKD.

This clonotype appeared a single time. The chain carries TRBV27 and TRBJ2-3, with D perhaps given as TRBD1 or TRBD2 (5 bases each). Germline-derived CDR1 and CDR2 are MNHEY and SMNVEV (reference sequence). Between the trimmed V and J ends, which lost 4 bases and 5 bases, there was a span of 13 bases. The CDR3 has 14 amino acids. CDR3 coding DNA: TGTGCCAGCAGTTCCGGGACCCGGGGAGATACGCAGTATTTT. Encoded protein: CASSSGTRGDTQYF.

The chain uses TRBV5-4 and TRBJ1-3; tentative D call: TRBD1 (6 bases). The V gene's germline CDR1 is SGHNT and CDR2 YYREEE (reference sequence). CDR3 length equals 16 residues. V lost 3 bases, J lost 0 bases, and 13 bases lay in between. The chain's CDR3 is CASSSGQPSSGNTIYF. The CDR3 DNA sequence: TGTGCCAGCAGCTCCGGACAGCCGAGCTCTGGAAACACCATATATTTT.

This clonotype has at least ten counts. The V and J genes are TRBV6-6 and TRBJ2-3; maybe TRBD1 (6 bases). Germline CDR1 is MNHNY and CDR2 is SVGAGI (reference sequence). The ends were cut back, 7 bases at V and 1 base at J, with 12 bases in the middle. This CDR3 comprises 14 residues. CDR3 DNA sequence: TGTGCCAGCACCCAGGGGACCGGCACAGATACGCAGTATTTT. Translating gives CASTQGTGTDTQYF.

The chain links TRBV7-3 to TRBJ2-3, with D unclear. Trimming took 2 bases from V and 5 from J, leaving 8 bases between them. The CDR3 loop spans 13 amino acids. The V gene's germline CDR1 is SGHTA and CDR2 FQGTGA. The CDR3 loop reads CASSLFSGDTQYF. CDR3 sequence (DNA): TGTGCCAGCAGCTTATTCTCCGGAGATACGCAGTATTTT.

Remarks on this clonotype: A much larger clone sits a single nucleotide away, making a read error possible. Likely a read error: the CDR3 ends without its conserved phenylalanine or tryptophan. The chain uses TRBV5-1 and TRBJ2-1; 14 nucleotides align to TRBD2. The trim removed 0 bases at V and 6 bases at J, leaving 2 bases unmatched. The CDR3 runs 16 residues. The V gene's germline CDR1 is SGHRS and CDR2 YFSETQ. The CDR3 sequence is CASSLAGTSGSNEQFL. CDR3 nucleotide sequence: TGCGCCAGCAGCTTGGCCGGGACTAGCGGGAGCAATGAGCAGTTCCTC.

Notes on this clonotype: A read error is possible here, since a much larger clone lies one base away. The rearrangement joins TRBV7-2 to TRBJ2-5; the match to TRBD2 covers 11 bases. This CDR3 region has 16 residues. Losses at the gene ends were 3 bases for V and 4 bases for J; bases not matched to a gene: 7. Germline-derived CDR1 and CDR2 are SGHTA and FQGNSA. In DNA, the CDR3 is TGTGCCAGCAGCTTTAGCGGGGGGGCCCAAGGAGAGACCCAGTACTTC. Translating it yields CASSFSGGAQGETQYF.